The 32 T cell receptor beta chains given below trace back to one sample, sequenced in a study of identical twins. MiXCR was run by TCRdb on the 5' RACE reads, yielding one entry per CDR3 protein. The sample carries around 280,000 distinct CDR3 sequences, approximately 8% recorded once. This same sample was also part of a study on yellow fever vaccine responses in identical twins.

The sequencing input was memory (CD45RO+) T cells sorted from blood. These receptors were taken from a woman under 30 in good health.

A few counts support this clonotype. The chain has TRBV13 and TRBJ1-4; 10 positions agree with TRBD1. Trimming at V came to 5 bases and at J to 3 bases, leaving 3 bases not matched to a gene. The CDR3 is 15 residues long. Germline loops: CDR1 PRHDT, CDR2 FYEKMQ (reference sequence). The CDR3: CASSVDRGANEKLFF. The DNA for the CDR3 is TGTGCCAGCAGCGTGGACAGGGGGGCTAATGAAAAACTGTTTTTT.

The chain combines TRBV9 with TRBJ2-2; D not certain. The CDR3 covers 13 residues. V was trimmed by 1 base and J by 8 bases, leaving 9 bases between them. Germline lookup yields CDR1 SGDLS and CDR2 YYNGEE. CDR3 sequence (DNA): TGTGCCAGCAGCGTACACTGGTTGGGGGAGCTGTTTTTT. It translates to CASSVHWLGELFF.

This clonotype was seen repeatedly, ten times or more. The rearrangement joins TRBV29-1 to TRBJ2-1, with a weak D call TRBD2 (5 bases). Trimming took off 2 bases at V and 2 bases at J, with 13 bases between the two ends. The CDR3 totals 15 residues. Germline V gives CDR1 SQVTM, CDR2 ANQGSEA. CDR3 amino acids: CSVEYVGAAYNEQFF. The DNA for the CDR3 is TGCAGCGTTGAATACGTGGGAGCGGCCTACAATGAGCAGTTCTTC.

In its sample, this clonotype was seen many times. V is TRBV7-9 and J is TRBJ1-6, with a weak D call TRBD1 (5 bases). Germline CDR1 reads SEHNR; CDR2 reads FQNEAQ (reference sequence). The CDR3 length is 15 residues. Trimming stripped 2 bases from V and 7 bases from J, with 12 bases between. The CDR3 loop reads CASSLSGAENSPLHF. CDR3 in DNA: TGTGCCAGCAGCTTAAGCGGGGCAGAGAATTCACCCCTCCACTTT.

This chain joins TRBV2 and TRBJ2-2, with TRBD1 identical over 8 bases. Trimming cost V 3 bases and J 6 bases; bases outside gene matches: 6. This CDR3 is 15 amino acids long. CDR1 SNHLY and CDR2 FYNNEI come from the germline V gene. The DNA of the CDR3 is TGTGCCAGCAGTGAGGCAGGGGGCGAGGCCGGGGAGCTGTTTTTT. Translation: CASSEAGGEAGELFF. The entire variable domain, with the rest obtained from reference TRBV2 and TRBJ2-2, is as follows: EPEVTQTPSHQVTQMGQEVILRCVPISNHLYFYWYRQILGQKVEFLVSFYNNEISEKSEIFDDQFSVERPDGSNFTLKIRSTKLEDSAMYFCASSEAGGEAGELFFGEGSRLTVL.

The chain employs TRBV5-1 and TRBJ2-7, with 9 bases fitting TRBD2. CDR1 is SGHRS and CDR2 is YFSETQ in the germline V gene. The CDR3 sequence is 15 residues long. After removal of 4 bases from V and 3 bases from J, the junction contained 8 bases not matched to a gene. The CDR3: CASSVSSGKGYEQYF. The CDR3 coding sequence is TGCGCCAGCAGCGTGTCTAGCGGGAAGGGCTACGAGCAGTACTTC.

The table lists this clonotype with many counts. This rearrangement joins TRBV5-1 to TRBJ2-7; no clear D. V gave up 2 bases and J gave up 4 bases, with 10 bases separating them. Germline CDR1 is SGHRS and CDR2 is YFSETQ. This CDR3 has 13 amino acids. Here the CDR3 reads CASSFHLLYEQYV. The CDR3 DNA reads as TGCGCCAGCAGCTTCCATTTACTGTACGAGCAGTACGTC.

The CDR3 bases are TGTGCCAGCAGTGAGCTAAGGACCCCCCAAGAGACCCAGTACTTC. Encoded protein: CASSELRTPQETQYF. This chain uses TRBV2 with TRBJ2-5; no clear D gene. Germline V gene lookup returns CDR1 SNHLY and CDR2 FYNNEI. Trimming removed 3 bases at V and 1 base at J, with 12 bases between. The CDR3 has 15 amino acids.

The rearrangement joins TRBV5-5 to TRBJ2-7; 10 bases match TRBD2. The CDR3 totals 17 residues. The V gene's germline CDR1 is SGHKS and CDR2 YYEKEE (reference sequence). Losses at the gene ends were 2 bases for V and 5 bases for J; bases not matched to a gene: 13. The CDR3 protein is CASSFKSGRAIGNEQYF. The CDR3 DNA reads as TGTGCCAGCAGCTTCAAAAGCGGGAGGGCAATAGGTAACGAGCAGTACTTC.

This clonotype was observed a handful of times. The chain is built from TRBV10-2 and TRBJ1-1; TRBD1 matches 7 bases. This CDR3 contains 13 residues. Germline V gene data show CDR1 as WSHSY and CDR2 as SAAADI. V dropped 5 bases and J dropped 4; count of bases not matched to a gene: 4. The CDR3 spells CASSLGTATEAFF. For the CDR3, the DNA is TGCGCCAGCAGTCTAGGGACAGCCACTGAAGCTTTCTTT.

This clonotype appeared many times. The chain has TRBV4-1 and TRBJ2-5; 8 nucleotides line up with TRBD2. The CDR3 runs to 17 residues. The V gene's germline CDR1 is MGHRA and CDR2 YSYEKL. Trimming took 3 bases from V and 2 from J; bases not matched to a gene: 11. The CDR3 sequence is CASSHQGNSGAQETQYF. The CDR3 coding sequence is TGCGCCAGCAGCCACCAAGGGAATAGCGGGGCACAAGAGACCCAGTACTTC.

This clonotype was seen at least ten times. This chain joins TRBV20-1 and TRBJ2-1; 9 bases fit TRBD2. The CDR3 runs to 14 residues. J lost 1 base, V lost 5 bases, and 3 bases had no gene match. From germline, CDR1 is DFQATT and CDR2 SNEGSKA (reference sequence). CDR3 residues: CSAPRGGSYNEQFF. Here the CDR3 DNA reads TGCAGTGCTCCGCGGGGGGGTTCCTACAATGAGCAGTTCTTC.

This clonotype was counted only a few times. The rearrangement uses TRBV19 and TRBJ2-1; D remains unclear. This CDR3 is built from 16 residues. Germline CDR1 LNHDA, CDR2 SQIVND (reference sequence). The ends were cut back, 0 bases at V and 2 bases at J, with 11 bases in the middle. CDR3 nucleotides: TGTGCCAGTAGTATAGAAGGGCCTCCTACCTACAATGAGCAGTTCTTC. This encodes CASSIEGPPTYNEQFF.

The chain employs TRBV2 and TRBJ2-7, with D perhaps given as TRBD1 or TRBD2 (6 bases each). The CDR3 covers 15 residues. The V end was cut by 5 bases, the J end by 4 bases, with 18 bases between. Germline lookup yields CDR1 SNHLY and CDR2 FYNNEI. Here the CDR3 DNA reads TGTGCCAGCAGTAGACGAGGGGGGCAAACTTACGAGCAGTACGTC. It encodes CASSRRGGQTYEQYV.

The sample holds many counts of this clonotype. The V gene is TRBV20-1, the J gene TRBJ1-1; D is possibly TRBD1 (6 bases). This CDR3 comprises 13 residues. Trimming removed 2 bases at V and 1 base at J, with 8 bases between. The germline CDR1 and CDR2 sequences are DFQATT and SNEGSKA (reference sequence). Written as DNA, the CDR3 is TGCAGTGCTAGAATGGGGGCGAACACTGAAGCTTTCTTT. Encoded protein: CSARMGANTEAFF.

This clonotype was counted between two and nine times. The chain is built from TRBV6-5 and TRBJ1-2; 8 bases agree with TRBD1. V gave up 4 bases and J gave up 5 bases; unmatched junction bases: 6. Germline V gene data show CDR1 as MNHEY and CDR2 as SVGAGI. This CDR3 spans 14 amino acids. The CDR3 DNA follows: TGTGCCAGCAGTTTGCAGGGGGCGTGGTATGGCTACACCTTC. It codes for CASSLQGAWYGYTF.

V gene TRBV27 combines with J gene TRBJ2-7; D remains unclear. Germline CDR1 reads MNHEY; CDR2 reads SMNVEV (reference sequence). CDR3 size: 14 residues. V was shortened by 1 base and J by 3 bases, with 10 bases between the two germline ends. DNA of the CDR3: TGTGCCAGCAGTTTATTGGGAAGTGGCTACGAGCAGTACTTC. It is translated as CASSLLGSGYEQYF.

This clonotype was detected only a few times. V gene TRBV20-1 combines with J gene TRBJ2-7, with D unclear. CDR1 DFQATT and CDR2 SNEGSKA come from the germline V gene (reference sequence). The V and J ends lost 1 base and 2 bases respectively, with 12 bases between them. The CDR3 sequence is 14 residues long. The CDR3 region is CSARGLGITYEQYV. The CDR3, as DNA: TGCAGTGCTAGAGGGCTGGGAATAACCTACGAGCAGTACGTC.

This clonotype was detected once. A much larger clone sits a single nucleotide away, making a read error possible. The chain has TRBV6-5 and TRBJ1-6, with D maybe TRBD1 (5 bases). Germline V gene sequence: CDR1 MNHEY, CDR2 SVGAGI. The CDR3 loop spans 16 amino acids. The V and J ends lost 2 bases and 3 bases respectively, with 11 bases between them. CDR3 DNA: TGTGCCAGCAGTTACGGGGGTGATGGCTATAATTCACCCCTCCACTTT. Translated: CASSYGGDGYNSPLHF.

This clonotype occurred a few times. The chain carries TRBV3-1 and TRBJ2-7, with D perhaps matching TRBD2 (5 bases). Trimming took off 5 bases at V and 5 bases at J, with 10 bases between the two ends. Germline CDR1 reads LGHDT; CDR2 reads YNNKEL (reference sequence). This CDR3 spans 12 amino acids. As DNA, the CDR3 is TGTGCCAGCAGCGCGGACTGGCACGAGCAGTACTTC. Its protein product is CASSADWHEQYF.

This clonotype was counted ten times or more. V usage is TRBV3-1 and J usage is TRBJ2-2, with D perhaps assigned TRBD1 or TRBD2 (6 bases each). The germline V gene has CDR1 LGHDT and CDR2 YNNKEL (reference sequence). The CDR3 covers 17 residues. V lost 1 base and J lost 4, with 16 bases in between. CDR3 amino acids: CASSQVSGGLGTGELFF. CDR3 nucleotide sequence: TGTGCCAGCAGCCAAGTGTCCGGGGGCTTAGGCACCGGGGAGCTGTTTTTT.

This clonotype was detected only a few times. J is TRBJ2-7 and V is TRBV10-1; TRBD1 matches at 9 bases. Germline values: CDR1 WNHNN, CDR2 SYGVQD (reference sequence). After removal of 6 bases from V and 3 bases from J, the junction contained 9 bases not matched to a gene. The CDR3 is 15 residues long. For the CDR3, the DNA is TGCGCCAGCAGCCCTTTCCGGGACAGGGACTACGAGCAGTACTTC. This translates into CASSPFRDRDYEQYF.

This clonotype was found a few times. This rearrangement joins TRBV3-1 to TRBJ1-3, with D unresolved. The germline V gene has CDR1 LGHDT and CDR2 YNNKEL (reference sequence). The CDR3 contains 14 residues. Trimming took 0 bases from V and 0 from J, leaving 3 bases between them. This chain's CDR3 is CASSQESSGNTIYF. CDR3 nucleotide sequence: TGTGCCAGCAGCCAAGAGAGCTCTGGAAACACCATATATTTT. Filled out from reference TRBV3-1 and TRBJ1-3, the complete variable domain reads DTAVSQTPKYLVTQMGNDKSIKCEQNLGHDTMYWYKQDSKKFLKIMFSYNNKELIINETVPNRFSPKSPDKAHLNLHINSLELGDSAVYFCASSQESSGNTIYFGEGSWLTVV.

This chain connects TRBV24-1 to TRBJ2-3, with TRBD2 matching over 11 bases. J was trimmed by 0 bases and V by 7 bases; bases with no gene match: 5. The CDR3 contains 16 residues. Germline CDR1 and CDR2: KGHDR and SFDVKD. Here the CDR3 DNA reads TGTGCCACCAGACCTAGCGGGGGGCCCAGCACAGATACGCAGTATTTT. The encoded protein is CATRPSGGPSTDTQYF.

The chain employs TRBV18 and TRBJ1-1, with D unclear. V was clipped by 3 bases and J by 1 base, with 12 bases between them. Germline CDR1 and CDR2: KGHSH and LQKENI. CDR3 length: 15 amino acids. The CDR3: CASSPRQEANTEAFF. CDR3 nucleotide sequence: TGTGCCAGCTCACCCCGGCAGGAGGCGAACACTGAAGCTTTCTTT.

The chain is built from TRBV25-1 and TRBJ1-5; D is unresolved. With 3 bases removed from V and 4 bases from J, the gap between germline ends came to 10 bases. CDR1 MGHDK and CDR2 SYGVNS come from the germline V gene. The CDR3 spans 14 residues. The CDR3 protein is CASSDTSENQPQHF. The CDR3 nucleotides are TGTGCCAGCAGTGATACGTCCGAAAATCAGCCCCAGCATTTT.

This clonotype occurred many times. This chain uses TRBV12-3 or TRBV12-4 with TRBJ2-6, with D hard to call. This CDR3 is built from 11 residues. Trimming shortened V by 8 bases and J by 4 bases, and 3 bases separated the two germline ends. As DNA, the CDR3 is TGTGCCAGCTCCGGGGCCAACGTCCTGACTTTC. Encoded protein: CASSGANVLTF.

In its sample, this clonotype was seen many times. The chain is built from TRBV12-3 or TRBV12-4 and TRBJ2-1; 9 bases match TRBD2. The CDR3 extends over 15 amino acids. V lost 5 bases to trimming and J lost 7 bases; unmatched junction nucleotides: 9. CDR3 region: CASSPVAGVGNEQFF. For the CDR3, the DNA is TGTGCCAGCAGTCCCGTAGCGGGAGTGGGAAATGAGCAGTTCTTC.

This clonotype was picked up many times. CDR3 DNA: TGTGCCAGCAGACCGGGACTAGCGGGGTACAATGAGCAGTTCTTC. Protein sequence: CASRPGLAGYNEQFF. The rearrangement links TRBV12-3 or TRBV12-4 to TRBJ2-1; 13 nucleotides match TRBD2. The CDR3 length is 15 residues. Trimming cost V 6 bases and J 4 bases; bases outside gene matches: 3.

This clonotype was picked up many times. The rearrangement links TRBV28 to TRBJ1-4; 7 bases line up with TRBD1. The CDR3 has 15 amino acids. The germline V gene has CDR1 MDHEN and CDR2 SYDVKM. V dropped 5 bases and J dropped 4; count of bases not matched to a gene: 7. The CDR3 spells CASSTPGQSNEKLFF. The CDR3 region has the DNA TGTGCCAGCAGTACACCGGGACAGAGTAATGAAAAACTGTTTTTT.

This clonotype has a handful of counts. This rearrangement joins TRBV6-1 to TRBJ2-1; 9 bases are shared with TRBD2. This CDR3 has 15 residues. Unmatched junction bases numbered 9, after V lost 7 bases and J lost 5 bases. Germline V CDR1 and CDR2: MNHNS, SASEGT. The CDR3 loop reads CASTTTSGLNNEQFF. The CDR3 DNA reads TGTGCCAGCACTACAACTAGCGGGCTGAACAATGAGCAGTTCTTC.

This sequence joins TRBV28 and TRBJ2-7, with D possibly being TRBD1 (6 bases). The germline V gene has CDR1 MDHEN and CDR2 SYDVKM. CDR3 length: 12 residues. The V gene lost 8 bases and the J gene lost 2 bases, with 10 bases spanning the gap. The CDR3 DNA sequence: TGTGCCAGCGGGGGCGGAGCCTACGAGCAGTACGTC. The encoded protein is CASGGGAYEQYV.